These 32 T cell receptor beta chains share one sample of origin, sequenced in a study of beta chain features in type 1 diabetes. Isolated RNA was reverse transcribed in full, so expressed TCRB transcripts were sequenced. Some clones are missing from TCRdb's copy, which holds only in-frame ones; the method was immunoSEQ multiplex PCR. The sample yields about 350,000 clones, about 18% seen once. The material sequenced was naive CD4+ T cells from blood. The receptors were gathered from a woman aged 18 to 35 in good health.

This chain connects TRBV27 to TRBJ1-6; D is unclear. V lost 3 bases and J lost 8, with 5 bases in between. Germline V CDR1 and CDR2: MNHEY, SMNVEV (reference sequence). The CDR3 contains 12 residues. DNA of the CDR3: TGTGCCAGCAGTTTCCCGTATTCACCCCTCCACTTT. Residues: CASSFPYSPLHF.

This chain uses TRBV10-3 with TRBJ2-3; TRBD2 aligns across 8 bases. Trimming at V came to 6 bases and at J to 3 bases, leaving 8 bases not matched to a gene. The CDR3 totals 15 residues. Germline values: CDR1 ENHRY, CDR2 SYGVKD. CDR3 in DNA: TGTGCCATCAGGGCGTTGGGCGGGAGGACAGATACGCAGTATTTT. It codes for CAIRALGGRTDTQYF.

Concerning this clone itself: This CDR3 is also generated by other DNA sequences in the sample. This chain joins TRBV9 and TRBJ2-3; D is perhaps TRBD1 (5 bases). This CDR3 region has 16 residues. The germline V gene has CDR1 SGDLS and CDR2 YYNGEE. Trimming stripped 1 base from V and 3 bases from J, with 15 bases between. As DNA, the CDR3 is TGTGCCAGCAGCGTACTGGGTGACAGAGGAACAGATACGCAGTATTTT. Amino acids: CASSVLGDRGTDTQYF.

This clone was seen a few times. The same CDR3 is also encoded by other DNA sequences in this sample. Here the CDR3 DNA reads TGCGCCAGCAGCTTGGGACAGGGGGGAGATACGCAGTATTTT. Translation: CASSLGQGGDTQYF. V and J are TRBV5-1 and TRBJ2-3; the match to TRBD1 covers 9 bases. The CDR3 consists of 14 residues. Germline V gene sequence: CDR1 SGHRS, CDR2 YFSETQ. The V segment lost 0 bases and the J segment 5 bases; nucleotides outside the gene matches: 1.

V usage is TRBV27 and J usage is TRBJ1-2; D may be TRBD1 (5 bases). The CDR3 spans 13 residues. Per the germline V gene, CDR1 is MNHEY and CDR2 is SMNVEV (reference sequence). V was clipped by 5 bases and J by 6 bases, with 13 bases between them. CDR3 residues: CASSTLGGDGYTF. The CDR3 DNA follows: TGTGCCAGCAGTACCCTAGGAGGGGATGGCTACACCTTC.

This clone was observed once. The chain recombines TRBV11-1 with TRBJ1-1, with a weak D call TRBD1 (5 bases). The CDR3 loop spans 14 amino acids. V dropped 4 bases and J dropped 3 bases, with 12 bases sitting between them. The V gene's germline CDR1 is SGHAT and CDR2 FQDESV (reference sequence). DNA for the CDR3: TGTGCCAGCAGCTCAGGAGACAGATACACTGAAGCTTTCTTT. Amino acid sequence: CASSSGDRYTEAFF.

A few counts support this clone. The J gene is TRBJ2-5, the V gene TRBV7-9; the match to TRBD2 covers 8 bases. V lost 3 bases and J lost 6; bases outside the gene matches: 9. The CDR3 extends over 15 amino acids. Germline V gives CDR1 SEHNR, CDR2 FQNEAQ (reference sequence). The CDR3 DNA reads as TGTGCCAGCAGCTTTTCAGCGGGAGCCGTAAAGACCCAGTACTTC. Protein: CASSFSAGAVKTQYF. Full variable domain (remainder filled in from reference TRBV7-9 and TRBJ2-5): DTGVSQNPRHKITKRGQNVTFRCDPISEHNRLYWYRQTLGQGPEFLTYFQNEAQLEKSRLLSDRFSAERPKGSFSTLEIQRTEQGDSAMYLCASSFSAGAVKTQYFGPGTRLLVL.

The sample holds a few counts of this clone. Other DNA sequences in this sample translate to the same CDR3. The CDR3 spells CSVEGQGGQPQHF. As DNA, the CDR3 is TGCAGCGTTGAAGGGCAGGGAGGTCAGCCCCAGCATTTT. The rearrangement links TRBV29-1 to TRBJ1-5; a possible D gene is TRBD1 (5 bases). The germline V gene encodes CDR1 SQVTM and CDR2 ANQGSEA. The CDR3 spans 13 residues. V was pared by 1 base and J by 6 bases, with 10 bases between.

As to this clone: This sample also contains other DNA sequences that code for the same CDR3. The chain recombines TRBV7-2 with TRBJ2-5; 15 bases are a match to TRBD2. V dropped 5 bases and J dropped 5; count of bases not matched to a gene: 3. This CDR3 has 15 residues. CDR1 and CDR2 from the germline V gene are SGHTA and FQGNSA. CDR3 coding DNA: TGTGCCAGCAGCAGGGGACTAGCGGGGGGTGAGACCCAGTACTTC. As protein: CASSRGLAGGETQYF.

This CDR3 is CASSLVSTYEQYF. CDR3 sequence (DNA): TGCGCCAGCAGCTTGGTAAGCACCTACGAGCAGTACTTC. This sequence joins TRBV5-1 and TRBJ2-7; no definite D call. This CDR3 comprises 13 residues. V was clipped by 0 bases and J by 2 bases, with 6 bases between them. Germline V lookup: CDR1 SGHRS, CDR2 YFSETQ.

This sequence joins TRBV7-8 and TRBJ2-7; 10 bases align to TRBD1. The CDR3 consists of 15 residues. Germline assignment: CDR1 SGHVS and CDR2 FQNEAQ. J gave up 3 bases and V 5 bases, and 7 bases lay outside the gene matches. The CDR3 spells CASSIDRGHSYEQYF. The CDR3 bases are TGTGCCAGCAGCATAGACAGGGGGCACAGCTACGAGCAGTACTTC.

This clone showed up just a few times. The chain combines TRBV29-1 with TRBJ1-1; D is uncertain. The CDR3 covers 13 residues. The V and J ends lost 6 bases and 0 bases respectively, with 11 bases between them. CDR1 is SQVTM and CDR2 is ANQGSEA in the germline V gene. The CDR3 spells CSVPRGVNTEAFF. CDR3 in DNA: TGCAGCGTCCCACGAGGTGTGAACACTGAAGCTTTCTTT.

This chain uses TRBV4-1 with TRBJ1-5; 7 bases align to TRBD1. Germline V gene data show CDR1 as MGHRA and CDR2 as YSYEKL. V was clipped by 4 bases and J by 7 bases; unmatched bases: 13. This CDR3 contains 16 residues. The CDR3 coding sequence is TGCGCCAGCAGCCCTGCCCCGGGACAGCTAGCACAGCCCCAGCATTTT. Residues: CASSPAPGQLAQPQHF.

This sequence joins TRBV4-1 and TRBJ2-1; D is perhaps TRBD1 (7 bases). The CDR3 spans 16 residues. Germline V CDR1 and CDR2: MGHRA, YSYEKL. V dropped 0 bases and J dropped 10 bases, with 19 bases sitting between them. CDR3 DNA sequence: TGCGCCAGCAGCCAAGATCCAGGGGGGACCATACCCGAGCAGTTCTTC. Translating it yields CASSQDPGGTIPEQFF.

This clone was observed a handful of times. The chain couples TRBV4-1 to TRBJ2-7, with D perhaps TRBD2 (6 bases). V shed 1 base and J shed 5 bases, with 18 bases lying between them. CDR3 length: 16 residues. Looked up from germline, CDR1 is MGHRA and CDR2 is YSYEKL. Written as DNA, the CDR3 is TGCGCCAGCAGCCAAGGAGGGAGGAGGGCCCTCGACGAGCAGTACTTC. Its translation is CASSQGGRRALDEQYF.

This clone appeared a few times. This sequence joins TRBV11-3 and TRBJ2-4; 7 bases are shared with TRBD1. CDR3 length: 13 residues. Trimming took 5 bases from V and 6 from J; bases not matched to a gene: 4. Germline V gene data show CDR1 as SGHNT and CDR2 as YENEEA. CDR3 residues: CASSLRGRNIQYF. The CDR3 coding sequence is TGTGCCAGCAGCCTCAGGGGGAGAAACATTCAGTACTTC.

The chain couples TRBV11-1 to TRBJ2-1; 10 positions agree with TRBD2. CDR3 length: 16 residues. The germline CDR1 and CDR2 sequences are SGHAT and FQDESV (reference sequence). The J segment lost 6 bases and the V segment lost 1 base, leaving 6 bases of the junction unmatched. CDR3 DNA sequence: TGTGCCAGCAGCTTAGGGGCTAGCGGGGGCCTCAATGAGCAGTTCTTC. Its translation is CASSLGASGGLNEQFF.

This clone turned up a few times. The gene calls are TRBV30 and TRBJ2-5, with 10 bases identical to TRBD2. CDR3 length: 15 amino acids. With V trimmed by 4 bases and J by 5 bases, 10 bases remained unmatched. Germline CDR1 is GTSNPN and CDR2 is SVGIG (reference sequence). The CDR3 DNA follows: TGTGCCTGGACCATCGGGCTAGCGGGAGTCGAGACCCAGTACTTC. Translated: CAWTIGLAGVETQYF.

The chain uses TRBV18 and TRBJ2-7, with 9 positions matching TRBD2. CDR3 length: 14 residues. Germline CDR1 reads KGHSH; CDR2 reads LQKENI. Trimming removed 2 bases from V and 7 bases from J; junction bases left unmatched: 6. This CDR3 is CASSPSSGIGEQYF. CDR3 nucleotide sequence: TGTGCCAGCTCACCATCTAGCGGGATAGGGGAGCAGTACTTC.

The chain recombines TRBV5-1 with TRBJ1-1; D is undetermined. From germline, CDR1 is SGHRS and CDR2 YFSETQ. V was shortened by 3 bases and J by 0 bases, with 6 bases between the two germline ends. CDR3 length: 13 amino acids. This chain's CDR3 is CASSWEVNTEAFF. DNA of the CDR3: TGCGCCAGCAGCTGGGAGGTGAACACTGAAGCTTTCTTT.

This rearrangement joins TRBV9 to TRBJ2-3; D is ambiguous. The CDR3 spans 14 residues. With 4 bases removed from V and 3 bases from J, the gap between germline ends came to 12 bases. Germline CDR1 SGDLS, CDR2 YYNGEE. The CDR3, as DNA: TGTGCCAGCAGCCTCTCCCGAGCTACAGATACGCAGTATTTT. Translation gives CASSLSRATDTQYF.

The V and J genes are TRBV7-9 and TRBJ1-1; D is perhaps TRBD1 (6 bases). Germline loops: CDR1 SEHNR, CDR2 FQNEAQ (reference sequence). This CDR3 spans 14 amino acids. V lost 6 bases and J 6 bases, leaving 17 bases between the germline ends. CDR3 amino acids: CASREQQGVPEAFF. The CDR3 DNA reads TGTGCCAGCAGAGAGCAACAGGGAGTACCTGAAGCTTTCTTT. Filled out from reference TRBV7-9 and TRBJ1-1, the complete variable domain reads DTGVSQNPRHKITKRGQNVTFRCDPISEHNRLYWYRQTLGQGPEFLTYFQNEAQLEKSRLLSDRFSAERPKGSFSTLEIQRTEQGDSAMYLCASREQQGVPEAFFGQGTRLTVV.

The genes are TRBV30 and TRBJ1-1, with D perhaps TRBD1 (6 bases). Trimming left V 4 bases short and J 0 bases short, with 15 bases between. The CDR3 runs 15 residues. Germline CDR1 is GTSNPN and CDR2 is SVGIG (reference sequence). The CDR3 sequence: CAWIQKGVLNTEAFF. The CDR3 region has the DNA TGTGCCTGGATCCAGAAGGGGGTCTTGAACACTGAAGCTTTCTTT.

This clone has a handful of counts. The chain carries TRBV4-2 and TRBJ1-2; 9 bases align to TRBD1. The CDR3 runs 16 residues. Trimming at V came to 0 bases and at J to 8 bases, leaving 10 bases not matched to a gene. Germline V lookup: CDR1 LGHNA, CDR2 YNFKEQ. The CDR3 spells CASSQEGPGTGSGYTF. The DNA for the CDR3 is TGTGCCAGCAGCCAAGAGGGTCCTGGGACAGGGAGCGGCTACACCTTC.

This clone was seen more than once but under ten times. The V call is TRBV6-6, the J call TRBJ2-7; TRBD1 might be the D (5 bases). The CDR3 is 12 residues long. Deletions cut 4 bases from V and 3 bases from J, with 7 bases between. In germline, CDR1 is MNHNY, CDR2 SVGAGI (reference sequence). The CDR3 sequence is CASSSDSYEQYF. The CDR3 DNA follows: TGTGCCAGCAGTTCCGACAGCTACGAGCAGTACTTC.

The genes are TRBV7-3 and TRBJ2-6; 7 nucleotides align to TRBD1. Germline V gene data show CDR1 as SGHTA and CDR2 as FQGTGA. The CDR3 covers 16 residues. The ends lost 3 bases at V and 1 base at J; junction bases unmatched: 3. The CDR3 nucleotides are TGTGCCAGCAGCTTGGGACAGCAGTCTGGGGCCAACGTCCTGACTTTC. Translation gives CASSLGQQSGANVLTF.

Only a few counts were recorded for this clone. This sequence joins TRBV7-2 and TRBJ1-6; 7 bases align to TRBD1. Germline CDR1 and CDR2: SGHTA and FQGNSA. The length of the CDR3 is 15 residues. Trimming removed 0 bases from V and 9 bases from J; junction bases left unmatched: 5. The CDR3 DNA sequence: TGTGCCAGCAGCTTAGCAGGGGGCGCCGGTTCACCCCTCCACTTT. Translating gives CASSLAGGAGSPLHF.

This clone came up a few times. The gene calls are TRBV27 and TRBJ2-7, with 9 bases identical to TRBD1. V dropped 4 bases and J dropped 2; count of bases not matched to a gene: 3. Germline CDR1 MNHEY, CDR2 SMNVEV (reference sequence). The CDR3 extends over 14 amino acids. CDR3 residues: CASSSDRGAYEQYF. CDR3 in DNA: TGTGCCAGCAGTTCGGACAGGGGAGCCTACGAGCAGTACTTC.

The chain employs TRBV7-6 and TRBJ2-1; 7 nucleotides agree with TRBD1. Per the germline V gene, CDR1 is SGHVS and CDR2 is FNYEAQ. This CDR3 spans 16 amino acids. Trimming cost V 5 bases and J 0 bases; bases outside gene matches: 7. In DNA form, the CDR3 reads TGTGCCAGCAGCCCAGGGGGTGTAAGCTCCTACAATGAGCAGTTCTTC. It yields the protein CASSPGGVSSYNEQFF. The full variable domain, with the rest looked up from reference TRBV7-6 and TRBJ2-1, is GAGVSQSPRYKVTKRGQDVALRCDPISGHVSLYWYRQALGQGPEFLTYFNYEAQQDKSGLPNDRFSAERPEGSISTLTIQRTEQRDSAMYRCASSPGGVSSYNEQFFGPGTRLTVL.

This clone was picked up a small number of times. The gene calls are TRBV30 and TRBJ1-5; possible D gene TRBD1, 5 bases. This CDR3 has 11 amino acids. V gave up 8 bases and J gave up 8 bases, with 13 bases separating them. Germline V gene sequence: CDR1 GTSNPN, CDR2 SVGIG (reference sequence). The CDR3, as DNA: TGTGCCGGGGGGGTCCGGGAGCCCCAGCATTTT. This translates into CAGGVREPQHF. The variable domain in full, with the rest retrieved from reference TRBV30 and TRBJ1-5, is SQTIHQWPATLVQPVGSPLSLECTVEGTSNPNLYWYRQAAGRGLQLLFYSVGIGQISSEVPQNLSASRPQDRQFILSSKKLLLSDSGFYLCAGGVREPQHFGDGTRLSIL.

This chain connects TRBV23-1 to TRBJ1-6; no definite D call. TRBV23-1 is reported as an ORF; its role is uncertain. The V gene lost 8 bases and the J gene lost 5 bases, with 16 bases spanning the gap. This CDR3 is built from 15 residues. The CDR3 here is CASRLSGVDNSPLHF. The CDR3 DNA sequence: TGCGCCAGCCGCCTATCGGGTGTGGATAATTCACCCCTCCACTTT.

This clone showed up just a few times. This sequence joins TRBV4-3 and TRBJ1-2, with D maybe TRBD1 (5 bases). This CDR3 comprises 15 residues. Trimming left V 0 bases short and J 1 base short, with 9 bases between. The germline CDR1 and CDR2 sequences are LGHNA and YSLEER. The CDR3 reads CASSQDPGGNYGYTF. In nucleotides, the CDR3 is TGCGCCAGCAGCCAAGATCCCGGGGGTAACTATGGCTACACCTTC.